Presented here are 19 T cell receptor beta chains from one specimen sequenced in a study of synovial regulatory T cells in juvenile arthritis. Method: immunoSEQ multiplex PCR; TCRdb's copy keeps in-frame clones and lacks some. The repertoire table contains 8,000 to 10,000 clones. The sequenced material came from Treg cells from blood. Described subset: remaining (HLA-DR-negative) circulating blood Treg cells. The receptors here all came from a donor aged 2-30 years with juvenile idiopathic arthritis.

The chain couples TRBV5-1 to TRBJ2-4. This CDR3 has 15 residues. Only the protein sequence is given. From germline, CDR1 is SGHRS and CDR2 YFSETQ. The CDR3 is CASSTLRGAKNIQYF.

The chain couples TRBV18 to TRBJ1-3. CDR1 KGHSH and CDR2 LQKENI come from the germline V gene. The CDR3 spans 14 residues. A DNA sequence was not provided. CDR3 region: CASSPTSGGNTIYF.

The CDR3 is CASRRGQGTGNTIYF. The rearrangement joins TRBV19 to TRBJ1-3; TCRdb reports TRBD1, a call that lacks DNA to check it against. Germline V CDR1 and CDR2: LNHDA, SQIVND (reference sequence). The CDR3 spans 15 residues. The entry carries no DNA sequence.

The chain is built from TRBV4-3 and TRBJ2-1. Germline CDR1 LGHNA, CDR2 YSLEER. The CDR3 contains 15 residues. DNA is not recorded here. The CDR3 sequence: CASSQEGSSYNEQFF.

V and J are TRBV19 and TRBJ1-6; TCRdb's D gene call, TRBD1, goes unchecked for lack of DNA. The germline V gene has CDR1 LNHDA and CDR2 SQIVND (reference sequence). The CDR3 is 16 amino acids. Only the protein sequence is given. CDR3 region: CASSPTQGSGVSPLHF.

This CDR3 is CASSMGTTNEKLFF. This chain uses TRBV19 with TRBJ1-4. This CDR3 has 14 amino acids. DNA is not recorded here. CDR1 and CDR2 from the germline V gene are LNHDA and SQIVND (reference sequence).

V gene TRBV10-3 combines with J gene TRBJ2-7; absent DNA, TCRdb's TRBD2 call cannot be checked. CDR1 is ENHRY, CDR2 SYGVKD, per germline. The length of the CDR3 is 12 residues. Only the protein is available. CDR3 amino acids: CAISDVTYEQYF.

This chain connects TRBV6-6 to TRBJ1-4. CDR3 length: 13 amino acids. This entry has no DNA. The V gene's germline CDR1 is MNHNY and CDR2 SVGAGI (reference sequence). The CDR3: CASNRRDNEKLFF.

J is TRBJ1-6 and V is TRBV18; TCRdb's D call, TRBD1, is unchecked because there is no DNA. The CDR3 runs 16 residues. No DNA appears here. CDR1 is KGHSH, CDR2 LQKENI, per germline. The CDR3 spells CASSPPSRGANSPLHF.

This chain uses TRBV19 with TRBJ2-2; TCRdb indicates TRBD1, and absent DNA this call remains unverified. This CDR3 is built from 15 residues. No coding sequence is recorded. From germline, CDR1 is LNHDA and CDR2 SQIVND (reference sequence). The CDR3: CASRPREPNTGELFF.

V gene TRBV6-1 combines with J gene TRBJ1-2. Germline V lookup: CDR1 MNHNS, CDR2 SASEGT. This CDR3 contains 13 residues. The DNA is unrecorded. Here the CDR3 reads CASSEAGAGAHTF.

V usage is TRBV6-5 and J usage is TRBJ1-2. The germline V gene has CDR1 MNHEY and CDR2 SVGAGI. CDR3 length equals 14 residues. DNA for this receptor is not on file. CDR3: CASSLLGVNYGYTF.

The CDR3 reads CASSPRDRGSLDGYTF. This chain joins TRBV18 and TRBJ1-2; TCRdb names TRBD1, which stays unverified in the absence of DNA. Germline lookup yields CDR1 KGHSH and CDR2 LQKENI. The CDR3 extends over 16 amino acids. Only the protein is available.

This sequence joins TRBV10-3 and TRBJ1-3; the TCRdb D gene call, TRBD1, has no DNA to confirm it. Germline CDR1 is ENHRY and CDR2 is SYGVKD. The CDR3 contains 13 residues. The nucleotide record is missing. This chain's CDR3 is CAIQGATGNTIYF.

The chain employs TRBV4-2 and TRBJ2-3; the TRBD2 assignment by TCRdb is unverifiable without DNA. The CDR3 is 14 residues long. No DNA is listed. CDR1 is LGHNA and CDR2 is YNFKEQ in the germline V gene. Here the CDR3 reads CASSPRLAPDTQYF.

The chain uses TRBV7-2 and TRBJ1-3. This CDR3 comprises 12 residues. No DNA accompanies this entry. The germline CDR1 and CDR2 sequences are SGHTA and FQGNSA. CDR3 sequence: CASISSGNTIYF.

J is TRBJ1-3 and V is TRBV29-1. The germline V gene encodes CDR1 SQVTM and CDR2 ANQGSEA. The CDR3 has 15 residues. No DNA sequence is on record. The CDR3 sequence is CSVASAVLGGNTIYF.

V is TRBV6-6 and J is TRBJ1-2. Germline lookup yields CDR1 MNHNY and CDR2 SVGAGI (reference sequence). The CDR3 has 16 amino acids. No DNA is given. CDR3 region: CASSYKGQSTNYGYTF.

The CDR3 sequence: CASRSTGGYTF. This chain links TRBV19 with TRBJ1-2; there is no DNA to check the TCRdb D call of TRBD1. This CDR3 has 11 residues. There is no recorded DNA. Germline CDR1 and CDR2: LNHDA and SQIVND (reference sequence).